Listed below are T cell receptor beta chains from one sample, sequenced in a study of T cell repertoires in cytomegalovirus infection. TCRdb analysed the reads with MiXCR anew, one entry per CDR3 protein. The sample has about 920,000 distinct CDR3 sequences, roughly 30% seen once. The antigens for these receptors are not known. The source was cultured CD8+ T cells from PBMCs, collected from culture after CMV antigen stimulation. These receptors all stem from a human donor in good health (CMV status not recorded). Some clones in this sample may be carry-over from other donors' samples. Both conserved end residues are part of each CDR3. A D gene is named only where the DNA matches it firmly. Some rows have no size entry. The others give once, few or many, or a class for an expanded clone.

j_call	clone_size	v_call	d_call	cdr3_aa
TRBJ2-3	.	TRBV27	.	CASSLGVEGATDTQYF
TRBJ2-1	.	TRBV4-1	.	CASSQVGENNEQFF
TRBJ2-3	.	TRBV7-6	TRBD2	CASSQLGEGTDTQYF
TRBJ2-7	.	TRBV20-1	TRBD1	CSAREGTGWTEEQYF
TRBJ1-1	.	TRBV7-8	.	CASSDLLGGTEAFF
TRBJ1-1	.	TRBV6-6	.	CASRIGTSTEGTEAFF
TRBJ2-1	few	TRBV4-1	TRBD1	CASSQIQGARNEQFF
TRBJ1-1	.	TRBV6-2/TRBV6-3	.	CASSYPGTIGDLPHFFDEAFF
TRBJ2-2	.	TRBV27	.	CASSTFTGELFF
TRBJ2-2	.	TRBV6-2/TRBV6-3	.	CASSYRGRSGELFF
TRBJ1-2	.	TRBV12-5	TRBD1	CASAPDREGNGYTF
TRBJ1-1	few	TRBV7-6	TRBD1	CASNPGGLGTEAFF
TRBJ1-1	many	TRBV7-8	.	CASSSRRPGRVKGEAFF
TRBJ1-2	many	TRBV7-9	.	CASSLDPGGRLDGYTF
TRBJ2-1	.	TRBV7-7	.	CASSLVSGDNEEQFF
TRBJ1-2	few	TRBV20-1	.	CSARVLSNYGYTF
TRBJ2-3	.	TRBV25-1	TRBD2	CASKASGGTDTQYF
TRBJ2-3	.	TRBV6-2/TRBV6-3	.	CASSIDRPITDTQYF